The 8 T cell receptor beta chains below were found in one sample sequenced in a study of T cells in Graves' hyperthyroidism and ophthalmopathy. Amplification of TCR beta CDR3 regions used RNA as the template. The HTBI primer set was used in a first-round RT-PCR of the TCR CDR3. TCRdb independently ran MiXCR on the multiplex PCR reads; one entry per CDR3 protein. The sample carries roughly 630,000 distinct CDR3 sequences, about 15% recorded once. Sequences were obtained from blood. The receptors here all came from a woman aged 25 to 45 with Graves' hyperthyroidism.

A few counts support this clonotype. The CDR3 coding sequence is TGTGCCAGCAGTTGGGGGGTTGGTAGCGCCATATATTTT. It codes for CASSWGVGSAIYF. The rearrangement joins TRBV25-1 to TRBJ1-3; D perhaps matches TRBD1 (5 bases). Germline lookup yields CDR1 MGHDK and CDR2 SYGVNS. With 5 bases removed from V and 11 bases from J, the gap between germline ends came to 16 bases. The CDR3 consists of 13 residues.

The table lists this clonotype with many counts. This chain connects TRBV27 to TRBJ2-7; 8 bases are shared with TRBD1. Germline V gives CDR1 MNHEY, CDR2 SMNVEV (reference sequence). J lost 5 bases, V lost 4 bases, and 10 bases had no gene match. The CDR3 is made up of 15 amino acids. The CDR3 nucleotides read TGTGCCAGCAGTTCCACAGGGGGGAGCTATGACGAGCAGTACTTC. Its protein is CASSSTGGSYDEQYF.

This clonotype has a count of ten or more. The chain has TRBV7-2 and TRBJ2-1; TRBD2 agrees at 7 bases. Germline loops: CDR1 SGHTA, CDR2 FQGNSA. This CDR3 has 12 residues. J lost 10 bases, V lost 3 bases, and 3 bases had no gene match. The CDR3 reads CASSLREKEQFF. CDR3 DNA: TGTGCCAGCAGCTTGCGGGAGAAGGAGCAGTTCTTC.

The V gene is TRBV10-3, the J gene TRBJ2-3; 9 bases line up with TRBD1. With 7 bases clipped from V and 0 bases from J, the junction kept 5 bases outside the gene matches. The CDR3 runs to 15 residues. Germline CDR1 ENHRY, CDR2 SYGVKD. Here the CDR3 reads CAINRDRASTDTQYF. The CDR3 bases are TGTGCCATCAACCGGGACAGGGCTAGCACAGATACGCAGTATTTT.

This clonotype was observed at least ten times. The genes are TRBV30 and TRBJ1-2; D gene uncertain. The CDR3 covers 14 residues. Trimming cost V 5 bases and J 7 bases, with 20 bases left between them. From germline, CDR1 is GTSNPN and CDR2 SVGIG (reference sequence). CDR3 loop: CAWRHEGDGLGYTF. The CDR3 nucleotides read TGTGCCTGGCGCCACGAGGGCGATGGTCTTGGCTACACCTTC. Complete variable domain (other parts from reference TRBV30 and TRBJ1-2): SQTIHQWPATLVQPVGSPLSLECTVEGTSNPNLYWYRQAAGRGLQLLFYSVGIGQISSEVPQNLSASRPQDRQFILSSKKLLLSDSGFYLCAWRHEGDGLGYTFGSGTRLTVV.

This clonotype was detected only a few times. The chain carries TRBV4-1 and TRBJ2-4; TRBD2 matches 8 bases. The ends lost 2 bases at V and 5 bases at J; junction bases unmatched: 11. Germline CDR1 is MGHRA and CDR2 is YSYEKL. This CDR3 is built from 17 residues. The CDR3 DNA sequence: TGCGCCAGCAGCCAACTGAGCGGGGGAGGGGCGGAAAACATTCAGTACTTC. This translates into CASSQLSGGGAENIQYF.

This clonotype came up a few times. A clone one base away is much larger, so this may be a read error. The chain has TRBV28 and TRBJ2-4; 9 positions agree with TRBD2. The CDR3 is 16 amino acids. The germline V gene has CDR1 MDHEN and CDR2 SYDVKM. The CDR3 spells CASSPRGGAAKSIQYF. CDR3 in DNA: TGTGCCAGCAGTCCTCGCGGGGGGGCGGCCAAAAGCATTCAGTACTTC.

This clonotype has at least ten counts. V usage is TRBV7-8 and J usage is TRBJ2-5, with 11 bases matching TRBD2. The CDR3 runs 17 residues. Germline V CDR1 and CDR2: SGHVS, FQNEAQ. With 3 bases clipped from V and 3 bases from J, the junction kept 9 bases outside the gene matches. The CDR3 DNA reads as TGTGCCAGCAGCTTGCCCTTTAGCGGGAGGGCCGAAGAGACCCAGTACTTC. Translating it yields CASSLPFSGRAEETQYF. Variable domain in full (rest from reference TRBV7-8 and TRBJ2-5): GAGVSQSPRYKVAKRGQDVALRCDPISGHVSLFWYQQALGQGPEFLTYFQNEAQLDKSGLPSDRFFAERPEGSVSTLKIQRTQQEDSAVYLCASSLPFSGRAEETQYFGPGTRLLVL.